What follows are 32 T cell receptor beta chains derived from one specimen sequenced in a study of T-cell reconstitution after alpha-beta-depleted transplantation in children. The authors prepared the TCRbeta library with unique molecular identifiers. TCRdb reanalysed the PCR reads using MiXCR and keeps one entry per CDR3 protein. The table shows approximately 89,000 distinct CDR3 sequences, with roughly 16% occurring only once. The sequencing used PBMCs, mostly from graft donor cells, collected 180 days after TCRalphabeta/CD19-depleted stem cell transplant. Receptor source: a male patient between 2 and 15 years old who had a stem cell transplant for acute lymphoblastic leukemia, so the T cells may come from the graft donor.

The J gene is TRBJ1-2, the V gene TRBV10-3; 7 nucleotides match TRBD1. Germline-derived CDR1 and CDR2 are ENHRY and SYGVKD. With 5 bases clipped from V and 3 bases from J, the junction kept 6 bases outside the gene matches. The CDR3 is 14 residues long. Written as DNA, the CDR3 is TGTGCCATCAGTACAAGACAGGGCGACTATGGCTACACCTTC. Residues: CAISTRQGDYGYTF.

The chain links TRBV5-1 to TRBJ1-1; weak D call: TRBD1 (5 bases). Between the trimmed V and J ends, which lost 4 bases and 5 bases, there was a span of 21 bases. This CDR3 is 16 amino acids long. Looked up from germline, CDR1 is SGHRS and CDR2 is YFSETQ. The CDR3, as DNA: TGCGCCAGCAGCCTGGGGGGTGGGGAGGTGATTACTGAAGCTTTCTTT. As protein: CASSLGGGEVITEAFF.

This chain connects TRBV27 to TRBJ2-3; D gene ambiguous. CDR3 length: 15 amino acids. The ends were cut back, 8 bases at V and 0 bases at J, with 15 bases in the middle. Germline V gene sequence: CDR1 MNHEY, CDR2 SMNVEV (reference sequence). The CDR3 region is CASSSVRVSTDTQYF. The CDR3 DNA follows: TGTGCCAGCTCCTCAGTCCGGGTGAGCACAGATACGCAGTATTTT.

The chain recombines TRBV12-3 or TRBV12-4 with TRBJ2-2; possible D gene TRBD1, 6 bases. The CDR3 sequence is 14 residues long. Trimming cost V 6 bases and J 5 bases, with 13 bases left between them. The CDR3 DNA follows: TGTGCCAGCAGCCTCCTGAGGGGGACCGGGGAGCTGTTTTTT. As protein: CASSLLRGTGELFF.

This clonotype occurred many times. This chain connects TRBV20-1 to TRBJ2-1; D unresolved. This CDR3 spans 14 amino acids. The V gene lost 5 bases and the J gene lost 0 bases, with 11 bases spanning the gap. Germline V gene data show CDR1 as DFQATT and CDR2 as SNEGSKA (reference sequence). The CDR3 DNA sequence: TGCAGTGCTGAGGAAGGTAACTCCTACAATGAGCAGTTCTTC. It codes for CSAEEGNSYNEQFF.

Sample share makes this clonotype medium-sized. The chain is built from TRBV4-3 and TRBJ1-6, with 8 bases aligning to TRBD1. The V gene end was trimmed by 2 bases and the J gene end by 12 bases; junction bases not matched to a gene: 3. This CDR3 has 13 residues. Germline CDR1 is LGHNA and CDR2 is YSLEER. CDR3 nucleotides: TGCGCCAGCAGCCAAAGGACAGGGAGACCCCTCCACTTT. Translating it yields CASSQRTGRPLHF.

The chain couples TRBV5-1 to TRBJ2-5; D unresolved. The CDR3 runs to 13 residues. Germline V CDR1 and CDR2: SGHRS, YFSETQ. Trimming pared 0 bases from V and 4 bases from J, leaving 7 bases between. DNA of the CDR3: TGCGCCAGCAGCTTGGACCGGAGAGAGACCCAGTACTTC. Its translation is CASSLDRRETQYF.

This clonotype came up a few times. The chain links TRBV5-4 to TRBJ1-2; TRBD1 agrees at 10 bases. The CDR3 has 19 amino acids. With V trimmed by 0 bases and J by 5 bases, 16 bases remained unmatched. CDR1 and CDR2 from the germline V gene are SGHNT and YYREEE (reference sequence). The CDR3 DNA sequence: TGTGCCAGCAGCTTGGGGGGACAGGGGATCCCCCACCCTTTTTATGGCTACACCTTC. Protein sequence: CASSLGGQGIPHPFYGYTF.

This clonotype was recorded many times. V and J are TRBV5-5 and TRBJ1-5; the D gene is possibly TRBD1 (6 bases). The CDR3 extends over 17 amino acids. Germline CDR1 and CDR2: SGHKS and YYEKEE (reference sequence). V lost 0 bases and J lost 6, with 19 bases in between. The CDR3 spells CASSLGVLGGRSQPQHF. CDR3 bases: TGTGCCAGCAGCTTGGGGGTTTTAGGGGGGAGGTCTCAGCCCCAGCATTTT.

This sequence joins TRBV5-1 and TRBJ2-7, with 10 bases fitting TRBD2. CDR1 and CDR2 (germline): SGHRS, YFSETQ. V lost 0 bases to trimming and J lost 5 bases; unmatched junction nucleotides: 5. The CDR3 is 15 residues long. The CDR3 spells CASSLVAGGIHEQYF. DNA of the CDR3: TGCGCCAGCAGCTTGGTAGCGGGGGGCATCCACGAGCAGTACTTC.

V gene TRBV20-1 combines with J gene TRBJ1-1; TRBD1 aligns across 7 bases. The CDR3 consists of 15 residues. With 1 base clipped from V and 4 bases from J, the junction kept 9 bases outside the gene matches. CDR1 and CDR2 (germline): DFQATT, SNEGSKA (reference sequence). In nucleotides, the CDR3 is TGCAGTGCTAGAGGCTACAGGGGTTGGGGCACTGAAGCTTTCTTT. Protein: CSARGYRGWGTEAFF.

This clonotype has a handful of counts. For the CDR3, the DNA is TGTGCCAGCAGCACAGCGGGAATACCAAGCGAGCAGTACTTC. This gives the protein CASSTAGIPSEQYF. The chain employs TRBV7-2 and TRBJ2-7; TRBD2 matches at 7 bases. The junction had 10 bases not matched to a gene; V was cut back by 5 bases and J by 6 bases. Germline loops: CDR1 SGHTA, CDR2 FQGNSA. CDR3 length: 14 residues.

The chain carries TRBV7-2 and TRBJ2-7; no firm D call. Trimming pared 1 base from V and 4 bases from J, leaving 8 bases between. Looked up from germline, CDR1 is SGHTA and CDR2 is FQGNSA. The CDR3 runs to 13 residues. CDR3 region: CASSLGLGYEQYF. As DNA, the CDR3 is TGTGCCAGCAGCTTAGGTCTGGGGTACGAGCAGTACTTC. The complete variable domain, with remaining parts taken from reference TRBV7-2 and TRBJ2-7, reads GAGVSQSPSNKVTEKGKDVELRCDPISGHTALYWYRQSLGQGLEFLIYFQGNSAPDKSGLPSDRFSAERTGGSVSTLTIQRTQQEDSAVYLCASSLGLGYEQYFGPGTRLTVT.

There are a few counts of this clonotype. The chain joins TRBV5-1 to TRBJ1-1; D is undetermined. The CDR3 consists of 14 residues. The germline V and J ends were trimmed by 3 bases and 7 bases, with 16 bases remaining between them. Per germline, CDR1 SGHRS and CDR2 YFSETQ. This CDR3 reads CASSWTDEPDEAFF. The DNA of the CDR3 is TGCGCCAGCAGCTGGACCGACGAGCCAGATGAAGCTTTCTTT. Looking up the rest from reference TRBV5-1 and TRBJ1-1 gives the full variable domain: KAGVTQTPRYLIKTRGQQVTLSCSPISGHRSVSWYQQTPGQGLQFLFEYFSETQRNKGNFPGRFSGRQFSNSRSEMNVSTLELGDSALYLCASSWTDEPDEAFFGQGTRLTVV.

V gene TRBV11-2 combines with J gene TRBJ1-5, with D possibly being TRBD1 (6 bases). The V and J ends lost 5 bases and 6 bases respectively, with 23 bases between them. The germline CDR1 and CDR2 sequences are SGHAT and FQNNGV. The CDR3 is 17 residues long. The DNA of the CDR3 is TGTGCCAGCAGCCCTCTCACCGGCAGGGGTATAGGTCAGCCCCAGCATTTT. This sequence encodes CASSPLTGRGIGQPQHF.

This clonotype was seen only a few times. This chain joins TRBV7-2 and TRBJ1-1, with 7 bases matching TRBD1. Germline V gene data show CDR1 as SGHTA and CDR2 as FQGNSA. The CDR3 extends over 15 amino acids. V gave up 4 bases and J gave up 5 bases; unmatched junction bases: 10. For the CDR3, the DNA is TGTGCCAGCAGCTCAGAACAGGGGAGATGGACTGAAGCTTTCTTT. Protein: CASSSEQGRWTEAFF.

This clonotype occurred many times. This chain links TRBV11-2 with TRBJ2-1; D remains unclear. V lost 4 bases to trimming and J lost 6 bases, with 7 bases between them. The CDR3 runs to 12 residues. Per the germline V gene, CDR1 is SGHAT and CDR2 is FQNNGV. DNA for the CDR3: TGTGCCAGCAGCTGGACCACCAATGAGCAGTTCTTC. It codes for CASSWTTNEQFF.

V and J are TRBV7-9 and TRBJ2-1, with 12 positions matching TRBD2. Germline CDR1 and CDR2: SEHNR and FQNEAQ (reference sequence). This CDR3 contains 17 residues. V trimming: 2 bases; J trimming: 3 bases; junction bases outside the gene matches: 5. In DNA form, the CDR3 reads TGTGCCAGCAGCTTAACGCCTAGCGGGGGGGTCTACAATGAGCAGTTCTTC. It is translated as CASSLTPSGGVYNEQFF. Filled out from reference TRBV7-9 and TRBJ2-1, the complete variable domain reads DTGVSQNPRHKITKRGQNVTFRCDPISEHNRLYWYRQTLGQGPEFLTYFQNEAQLEKSRLLSDRFSAERPKGSFSTLEIQRTEQGDSAMYLCASSLTPSGGVYNEQFFGPGTRLTVL.

CDR3 sequence: CASRGGGTGELFF. The CDR3 coding sequence is TGTGCCAGCAGAGGTGGCGGCACCGGGGAGCTGTTTTTT. The chain uses TRBV6-1 and TRBJ2-2; D uncertain. Germline CDR1 and CDR2: MNHNS and SASEGT. The CDR3 runs 13 residues. Trimming stripped 6 bases from V and 4 bases from J, with 9 bases between.

As DNA, the CDR3 is TGTGCCAGCAGTTACTCAGGATCCGGCTACGAGCAGTACTTC. Residues: CASSYSGSGYEQYF. The rearrangement links TRBV6-2 or TRBV6-3 to TRBJ2-7; no reliable D call. CDR3 length: 14 amino acids. V was clipped by 0 bases and J by 3 bases, with 9 bases between them. Germline V gene sequence: CDR1 MNHEY, CDR2 SVGEGT.

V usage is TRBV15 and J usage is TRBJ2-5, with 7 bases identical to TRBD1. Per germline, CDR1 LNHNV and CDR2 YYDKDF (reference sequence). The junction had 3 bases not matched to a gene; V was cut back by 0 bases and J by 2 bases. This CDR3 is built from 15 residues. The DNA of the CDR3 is TGTGCCACCAGCAGAGAGTCCAGGGGGCAAGAGACCCAGTACTTC. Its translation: CATSRESRGQETQYF.

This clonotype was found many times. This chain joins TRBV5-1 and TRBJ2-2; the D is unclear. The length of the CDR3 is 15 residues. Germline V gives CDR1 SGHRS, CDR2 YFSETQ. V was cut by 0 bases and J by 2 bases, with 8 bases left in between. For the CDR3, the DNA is TGCGCCAGCAGCTTGGAAGGGTCTAACACCGGGGAGCTGTTTTTT. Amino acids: CASSLEGSNTGELFF.

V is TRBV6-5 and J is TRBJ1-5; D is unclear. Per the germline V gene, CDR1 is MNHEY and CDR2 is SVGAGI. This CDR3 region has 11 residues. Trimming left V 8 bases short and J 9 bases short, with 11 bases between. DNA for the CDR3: TGTGCCAGCGGGTACCATCGGCCCCAGCATTTT. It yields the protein CASGYHRPQHF.

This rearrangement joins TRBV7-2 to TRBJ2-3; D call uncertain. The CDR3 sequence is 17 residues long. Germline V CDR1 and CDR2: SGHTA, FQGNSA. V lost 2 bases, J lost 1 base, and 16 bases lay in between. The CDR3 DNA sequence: TGTGCCAGCAGCTTATACCCTGGAAATGGGGGCACAGATACGCAGTATTTT. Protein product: CASSLYPGNGGTDTQYF.

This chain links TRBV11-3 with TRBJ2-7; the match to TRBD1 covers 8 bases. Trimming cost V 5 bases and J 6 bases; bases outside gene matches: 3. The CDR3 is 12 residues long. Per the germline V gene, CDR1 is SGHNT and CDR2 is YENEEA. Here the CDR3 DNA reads TGTGCCAGCAGCGGGACAGGAGCCGAGCAGTACTTC. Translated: CASSGTGAEQYF.

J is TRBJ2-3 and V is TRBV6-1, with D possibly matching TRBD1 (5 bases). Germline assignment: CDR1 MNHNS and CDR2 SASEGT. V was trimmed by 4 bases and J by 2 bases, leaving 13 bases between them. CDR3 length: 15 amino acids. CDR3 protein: CASSVRGTLTDTQYF. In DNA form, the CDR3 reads TGTGCCAGCAGTGTTAGGGGAACCCTCACAGATACGCAGTATTTT.

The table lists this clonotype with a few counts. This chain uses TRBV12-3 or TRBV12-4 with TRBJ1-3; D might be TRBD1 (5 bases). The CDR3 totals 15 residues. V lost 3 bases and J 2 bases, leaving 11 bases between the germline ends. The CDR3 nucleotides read TGTGCCAGCAGTTTCACGGGGGAAGCTGGAAACACCATATATTTT. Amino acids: CASSFTGEAGNTIYF.

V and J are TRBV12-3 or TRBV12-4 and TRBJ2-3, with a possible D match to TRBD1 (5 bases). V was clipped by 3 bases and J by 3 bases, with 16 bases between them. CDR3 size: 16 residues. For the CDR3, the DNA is TGTGCCAGCAGTTTGGGTCCGACAGAACTAACAGATACGCAGTATTTT. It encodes CASSLGPTELTDTQYF.

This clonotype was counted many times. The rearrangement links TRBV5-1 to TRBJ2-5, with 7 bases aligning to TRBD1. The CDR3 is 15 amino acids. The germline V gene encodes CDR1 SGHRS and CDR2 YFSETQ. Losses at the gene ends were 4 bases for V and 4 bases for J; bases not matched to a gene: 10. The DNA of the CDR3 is TGCGCCAGCAGCGAAGTGACAGGGTCCGGAGAGACCCAGTACTTC. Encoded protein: CASSEVTGSGETQYF.

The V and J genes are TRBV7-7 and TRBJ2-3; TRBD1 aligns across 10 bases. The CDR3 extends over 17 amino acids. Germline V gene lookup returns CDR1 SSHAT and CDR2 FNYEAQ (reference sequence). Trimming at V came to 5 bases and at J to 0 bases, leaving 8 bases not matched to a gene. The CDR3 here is CASSPGQGNPSTDTQYF. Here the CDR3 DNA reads TGTGCCAGCAGCCCGGGACAGGGGAACCCTAGCACAGATACGCAGTATTTT.

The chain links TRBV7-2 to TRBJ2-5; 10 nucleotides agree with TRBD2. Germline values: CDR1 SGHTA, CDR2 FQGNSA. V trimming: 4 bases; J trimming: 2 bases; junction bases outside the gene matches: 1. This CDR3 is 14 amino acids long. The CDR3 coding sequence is TGTGCCAGCAGCTATAGCGGGGGGCAAGAGACCCAGTACTTC. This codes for CASSYSGGQETQYF.

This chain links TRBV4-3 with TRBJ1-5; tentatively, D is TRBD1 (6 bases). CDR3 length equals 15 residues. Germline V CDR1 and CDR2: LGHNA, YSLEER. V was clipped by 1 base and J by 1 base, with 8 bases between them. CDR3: CASSQGGTSNQPQHF. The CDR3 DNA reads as TGCGCCAGCAGCCAAGGGGGGACAAGCAATCAGCCCCAGCATTTT.